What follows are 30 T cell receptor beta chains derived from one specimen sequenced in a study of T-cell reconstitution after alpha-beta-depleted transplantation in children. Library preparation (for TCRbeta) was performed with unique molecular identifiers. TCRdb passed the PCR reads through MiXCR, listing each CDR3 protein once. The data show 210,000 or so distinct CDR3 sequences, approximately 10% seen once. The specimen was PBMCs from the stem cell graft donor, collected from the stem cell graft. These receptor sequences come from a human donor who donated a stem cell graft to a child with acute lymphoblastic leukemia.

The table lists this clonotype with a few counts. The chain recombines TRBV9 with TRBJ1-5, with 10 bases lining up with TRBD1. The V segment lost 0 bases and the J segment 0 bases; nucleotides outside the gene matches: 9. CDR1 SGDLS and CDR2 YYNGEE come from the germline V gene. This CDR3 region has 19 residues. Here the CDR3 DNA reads TGTGCCAGCAGCGTAGGGGTGGACAGGGGGTTTGGTAGCAATCAGCCCCAGCATTTT. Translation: CASSVGVDRGFGSNQPQHF.

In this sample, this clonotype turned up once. The CDR3 bases are TGTGCCAGTAGCCTGTGGACATCGAACACTGAAGCTTTCTTT. Its translation: CASSLWTSNTEAFF. The chain uses TRBV19 and TRBJ1-1, with D possibly being TRBD1 (5 bases). V lost 6 bases and J lost 1, with 12 bases in between. This CDR3 region has 14 residues. Germline V gene sequence: CDR1 LNHDA, CDR2 SQIVND (reference sequence).

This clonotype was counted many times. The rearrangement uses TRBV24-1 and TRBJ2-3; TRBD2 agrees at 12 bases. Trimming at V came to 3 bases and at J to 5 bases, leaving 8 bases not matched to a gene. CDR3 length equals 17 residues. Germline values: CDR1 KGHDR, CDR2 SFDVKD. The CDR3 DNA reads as TGTGCCACCAGTGATGGACTAGCGGGGACATCAGGAGATACGCAGTATTTT. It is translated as CATSDGLAGTSGDTQYF.

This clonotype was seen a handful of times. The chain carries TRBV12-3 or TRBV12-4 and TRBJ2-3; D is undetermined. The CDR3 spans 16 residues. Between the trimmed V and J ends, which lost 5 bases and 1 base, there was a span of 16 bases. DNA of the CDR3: TGTGCCAGCAGTCCGCTGGGAAGAGGAGGCACAGATACGCAGTATTTT. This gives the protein CASSPLGRGGTDTQYF.

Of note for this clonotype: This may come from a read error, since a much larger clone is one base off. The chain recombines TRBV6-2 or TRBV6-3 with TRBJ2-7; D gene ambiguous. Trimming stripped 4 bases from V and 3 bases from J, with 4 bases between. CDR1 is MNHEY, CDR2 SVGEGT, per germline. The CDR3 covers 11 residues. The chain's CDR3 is CASSSFYEQYF. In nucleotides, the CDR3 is TGTGCCAGCAGTTCCTTCTACGAGCAGTACTTC.

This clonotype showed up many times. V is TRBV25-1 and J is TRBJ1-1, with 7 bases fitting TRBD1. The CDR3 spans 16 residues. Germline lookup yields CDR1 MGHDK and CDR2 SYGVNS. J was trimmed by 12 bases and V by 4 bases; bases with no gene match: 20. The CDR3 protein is CASSAHGGQNVLRSFF. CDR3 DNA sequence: TGTGCCAGCAGTGCCCACGGGGGACAGAACGTACTGAGGTCTTTCTTT.

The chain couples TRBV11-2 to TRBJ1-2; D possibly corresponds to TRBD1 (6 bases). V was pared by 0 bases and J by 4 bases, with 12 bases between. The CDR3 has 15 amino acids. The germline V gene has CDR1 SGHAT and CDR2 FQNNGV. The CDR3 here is CASSLDPGQSYGYTF. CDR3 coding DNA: TGTGCCAGCAGCTTAGATCCAGGACAGTCCTATGGCTACACCTTC.

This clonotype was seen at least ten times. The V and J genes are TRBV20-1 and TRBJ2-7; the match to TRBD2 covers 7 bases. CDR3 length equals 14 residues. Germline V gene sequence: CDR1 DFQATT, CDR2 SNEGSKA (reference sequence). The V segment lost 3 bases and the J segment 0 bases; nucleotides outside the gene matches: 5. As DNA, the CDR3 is TGCAGTGCTAGCAAACTAGCGAACTCCTACGAGCAGTACTTC. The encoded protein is CSASKLANSYEQYF.

The CDR3 region has the DNA TGTGCCAGCAGAAGGACAGGCCTCTACGAGCAGTACTTC. Translation gives CASRRTGLYEQYF. This chain links TRBV5-8 with TRBJ2-7; the match to TRBD1 covers 7 bases. Trimming at V came to 5 bases and at J to 3 bases, leaving 5 bases not matched to a gene. Germline lookup yields CDR1 SGHTS and CDR2 YDEGEE. CDR3 size: 13 residues.

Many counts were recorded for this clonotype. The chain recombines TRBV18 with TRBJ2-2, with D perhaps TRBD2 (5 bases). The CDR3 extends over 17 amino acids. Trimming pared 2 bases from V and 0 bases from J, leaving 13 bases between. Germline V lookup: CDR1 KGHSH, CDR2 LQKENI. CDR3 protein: CASSPGLLATNTGELFF. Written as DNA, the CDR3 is TGTGCCAGCTCACCAGGTCTCCTAGCTACGAACACCGGGGAGCTGTTTTTT.

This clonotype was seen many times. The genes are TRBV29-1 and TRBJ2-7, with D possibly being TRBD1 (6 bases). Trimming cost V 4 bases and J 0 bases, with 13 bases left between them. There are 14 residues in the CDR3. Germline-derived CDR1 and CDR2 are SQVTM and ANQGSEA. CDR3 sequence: CSVGGQSGSYEQYF. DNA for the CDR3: TGCAGCGTTGGGGGACAATCGGGCTCCTACGAGCAGTACTTC.

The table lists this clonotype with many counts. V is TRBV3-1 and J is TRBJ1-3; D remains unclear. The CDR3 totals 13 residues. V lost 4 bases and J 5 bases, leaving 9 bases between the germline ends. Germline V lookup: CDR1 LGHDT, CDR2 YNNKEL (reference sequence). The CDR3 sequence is CASSPDHRNTIYF. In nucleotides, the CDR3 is TGTGCCAGCAGCCCAGACCACAGAAACACCATATATTTT.

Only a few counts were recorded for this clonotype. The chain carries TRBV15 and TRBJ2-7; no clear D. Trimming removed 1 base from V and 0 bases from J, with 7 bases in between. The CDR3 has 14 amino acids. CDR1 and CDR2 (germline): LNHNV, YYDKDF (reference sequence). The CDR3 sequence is CATSRAEDSYEQYF. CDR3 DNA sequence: TGTGCCACCAGCAGAGCAGAAGACTCCTACGAGCAGTACTTC.

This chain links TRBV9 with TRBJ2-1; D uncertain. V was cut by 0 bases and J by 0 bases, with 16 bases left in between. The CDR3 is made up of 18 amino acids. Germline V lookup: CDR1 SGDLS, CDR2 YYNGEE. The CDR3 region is CASSVAGGLLSSYNEQFF. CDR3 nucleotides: TGTGCCAGCAGCGTAGCTGGCGGATTACTTAGCTCCTACAATGAGCAGTTCTTC.

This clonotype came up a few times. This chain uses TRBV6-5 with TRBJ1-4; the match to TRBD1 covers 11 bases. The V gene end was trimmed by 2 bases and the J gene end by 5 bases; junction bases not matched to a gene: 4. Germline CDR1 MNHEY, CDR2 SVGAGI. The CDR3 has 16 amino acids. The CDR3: CASSYGRDRGNEKLFF. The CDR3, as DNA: TGTGCCAGCAGTTACGGCCGGGACAGGGGGAATGAAAAACTGTTTTTT.

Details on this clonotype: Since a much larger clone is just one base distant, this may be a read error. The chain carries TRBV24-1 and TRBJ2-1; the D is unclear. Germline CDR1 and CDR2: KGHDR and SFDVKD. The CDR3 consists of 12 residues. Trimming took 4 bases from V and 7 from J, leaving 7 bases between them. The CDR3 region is CATSENRNEQFF. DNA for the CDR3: TGTGCCACCAGTGAAAACCGGAATGAGCAGTTCTTC.

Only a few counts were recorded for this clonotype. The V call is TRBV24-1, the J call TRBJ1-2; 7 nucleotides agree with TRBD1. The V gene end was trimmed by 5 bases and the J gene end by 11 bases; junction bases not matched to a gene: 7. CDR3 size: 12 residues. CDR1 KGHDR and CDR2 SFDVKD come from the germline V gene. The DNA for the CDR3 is TGTGCCACCAGTGTAGGACAGGACGGTTACACCTTC. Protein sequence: CATSVGQDGYTF.

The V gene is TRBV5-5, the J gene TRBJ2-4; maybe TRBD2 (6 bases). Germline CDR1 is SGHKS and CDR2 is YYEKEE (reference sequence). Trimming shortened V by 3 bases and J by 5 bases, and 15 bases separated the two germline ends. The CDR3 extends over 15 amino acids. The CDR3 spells CASSSHYREQNIQYF. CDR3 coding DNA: TGTGCCAGCAGCTCGCACTATCGGGAGCAAAACATTCAGTACTTC.

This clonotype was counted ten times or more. The CDR3 is CASSSKRGIRAYEQYF. As DNA, the CDR3 is TGTGCCAGCAGTTCGAAACGGGGGATCAGGGCCTACGAGCAGTACTTC. The J gene is TRBJ2-7, the V gene TRBV6-5; D is perhaps TRBD2 (6 bases). Deletions cut 4 bases from V and 2 bases from J, with 18 bases between. Germline V gene lookup returns CDR1 MNHEY and CDR2 SVGAGI. CDR3 length: 16 residues.

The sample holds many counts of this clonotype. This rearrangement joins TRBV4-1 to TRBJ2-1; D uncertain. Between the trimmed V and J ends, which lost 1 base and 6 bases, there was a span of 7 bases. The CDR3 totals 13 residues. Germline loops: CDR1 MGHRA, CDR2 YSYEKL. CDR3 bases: TGCGCCAGCAGCCAAGTGGTCTTCAATGAGCAGTTCTTC. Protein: CASSQVVFNEQFF.

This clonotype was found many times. CDR3 protein: CASSQDKMQETYEQYF. CDR3 in DNA: TGTGCCAGCAGCCAAGACAAGATGCAAGAAACCTACGAGCAGTACTTC. This chain connects TRBV4-2 to TRBJ2-7, with unresolved D. The length of the CDR3 is 16 residues. CDR1 LGHNA and CDR2 YNFKEQ come from the germline V gene. The V and J ends lost 0 bases and 2 bases respectively, with 14 bases between them.

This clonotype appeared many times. Written as DNA, the CDR3 is TGTGCCAGCAGCCAACTCTTCAATCAGCCCCAGCATTTT. Encoded protein: CASSQLFNQPQHF. The rearrangement links TRBV3-1 to TRBJ1-5, with D hard to call. V was cut by 2 bases and J by 3 bases, with 5 bases left in between. Germline lookup yields CDR1 LGHDT and CDR2 YNNKEL (reference sequence). The CDR3 contains 13 residues.

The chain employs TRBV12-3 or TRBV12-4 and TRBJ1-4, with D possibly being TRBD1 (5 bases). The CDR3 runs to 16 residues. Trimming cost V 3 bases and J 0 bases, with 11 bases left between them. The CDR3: CASSFWQGTTNEKLFF. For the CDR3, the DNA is TGTGCCAGCAGTTTTTGGCAGGGAACAACTAATGAAAAACTGTTTTTT.

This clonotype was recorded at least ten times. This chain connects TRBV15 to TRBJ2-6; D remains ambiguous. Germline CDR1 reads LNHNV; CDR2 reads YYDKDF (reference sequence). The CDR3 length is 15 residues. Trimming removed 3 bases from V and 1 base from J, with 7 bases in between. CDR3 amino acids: CATSSDKSGANVLTF. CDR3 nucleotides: TGTGCCACCAGCAGTGACAAGTCTGGGGCCAACGTCCTGACTTTC.

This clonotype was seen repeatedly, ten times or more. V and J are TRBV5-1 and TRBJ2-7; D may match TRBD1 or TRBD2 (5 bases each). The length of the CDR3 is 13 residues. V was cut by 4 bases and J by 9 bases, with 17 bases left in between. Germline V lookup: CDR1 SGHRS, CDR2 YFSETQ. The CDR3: CASSLGTDSRQYF. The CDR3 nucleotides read TGCGCCAGCAGCCTCGGGACGGACTCCCGGCAGTACTTC.

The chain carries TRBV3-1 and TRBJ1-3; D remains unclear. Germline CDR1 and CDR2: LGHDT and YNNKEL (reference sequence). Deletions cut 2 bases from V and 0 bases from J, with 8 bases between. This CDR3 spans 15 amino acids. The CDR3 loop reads CASSQQTSSGNTIYF. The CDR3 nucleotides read TGTGCCAGCAGCCAACAGACTAGCTCTGGAAACACCATATATTTT.

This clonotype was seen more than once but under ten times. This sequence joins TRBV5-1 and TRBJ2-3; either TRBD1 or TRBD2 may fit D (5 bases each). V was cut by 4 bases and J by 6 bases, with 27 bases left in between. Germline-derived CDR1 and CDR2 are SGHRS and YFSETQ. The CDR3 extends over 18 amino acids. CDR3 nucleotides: TGCGCCAGCAGCCTGCTGCAGGGAACATCGGACTTTACGGATACGCAGTATTTT. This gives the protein CASSLLQGTSDFTDTQYF. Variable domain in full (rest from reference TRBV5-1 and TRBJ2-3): KAGVTQTPRYLIKTRGQQVTLSCSPISGHRSVSWYQQTPGQGLQFLFEYFSETQRNKGNFPGRFSGRQFSNSRSEMNVSTLELGDSALYLCASSLLQGTSDFTDTQYFGPGTRLTVL.

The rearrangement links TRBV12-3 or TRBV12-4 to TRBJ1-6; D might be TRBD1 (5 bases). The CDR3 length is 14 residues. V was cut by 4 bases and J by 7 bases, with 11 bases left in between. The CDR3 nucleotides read TGTGCCAGCAGTTCAGGGACTCGGAATTCACCCCTCCACTTT. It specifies CASSSGTRNSPLHF.

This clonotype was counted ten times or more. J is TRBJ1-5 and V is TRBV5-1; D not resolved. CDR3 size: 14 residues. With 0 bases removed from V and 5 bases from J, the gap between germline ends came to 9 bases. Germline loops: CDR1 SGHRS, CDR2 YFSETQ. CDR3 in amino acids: CASSLAGPDQPQHF. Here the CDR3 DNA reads TGCGCCAGCAGCTTGGCTGGTCCCGATCAGCCCCAGCATTTT.

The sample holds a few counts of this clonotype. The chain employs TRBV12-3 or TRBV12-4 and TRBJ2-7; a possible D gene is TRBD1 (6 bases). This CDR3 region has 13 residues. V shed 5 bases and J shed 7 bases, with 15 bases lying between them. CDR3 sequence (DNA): TGTGCCAGCAGTCCAACAGGGCCGAGGGAGCAGTACTTC. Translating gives CASSPTGPREQYF.